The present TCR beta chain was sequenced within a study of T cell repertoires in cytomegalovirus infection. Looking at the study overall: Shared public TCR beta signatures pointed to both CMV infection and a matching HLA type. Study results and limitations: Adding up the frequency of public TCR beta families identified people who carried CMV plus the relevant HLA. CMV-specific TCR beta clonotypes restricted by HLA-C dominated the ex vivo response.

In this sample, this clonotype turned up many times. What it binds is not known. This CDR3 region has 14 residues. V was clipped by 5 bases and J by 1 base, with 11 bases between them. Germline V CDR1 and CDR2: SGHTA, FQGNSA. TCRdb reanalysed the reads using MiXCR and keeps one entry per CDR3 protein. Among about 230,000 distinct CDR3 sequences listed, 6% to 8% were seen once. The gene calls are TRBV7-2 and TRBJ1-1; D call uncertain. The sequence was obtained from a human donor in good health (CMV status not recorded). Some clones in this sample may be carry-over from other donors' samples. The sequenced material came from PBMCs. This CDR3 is CASSPERRNTEAFF. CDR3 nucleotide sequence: TGTGCCAGCAGCCCAGAGAGGAGGAACACTGAAGCTTTCTTT.